This T cell receptor (beta chain) appears in the sequencing data of a study of CD8 T cells in ankylosing spondylitis. Study observations and caveats: Reactive arthritis synovial fluid and blood previously showed some of these motif variants. A TCR beta motif of fewer than ten highly homologous variants seemed to mark ankylosing spondylitis blood.

Germline V gene data show CDR1 as SGHRS and CDR2 as YFSETQ. The CDR3 is 16 amino acids. Trimming took 4 bases from V and 4 from J; bases not matched to a gene: 7. As regards this clonotype: Its antigen is as yet unknown.

Quantitative 5'-RACE with molecular barcodes generated TCR beta libraries. TCRdb itself ran the 5' RACE reads through MiXCR, one entry per CDR3 protein. The data show roughly 300,000 distinct CDR3 sequences, with approximately 8.2% seen just once and about 14% held by the top ten. The V gene is TRBV5-1, the J gene TRBJ2-3, with 12 bases that match TRBD2. This sequence originates from a male donor with ankylosing spondylitis. The sequenced sample consisted of blood, either unsorted or a sorted T cell fraction (not recorded which). DNA for the CDR3: TGCGCCAGCAGCCACGGACTAGCGGGATTCTCAGATACGCAGTATTTT. Translated, it gives CASSHGLAGFSDTQYF. The full variable domain, in which reference TRBV5-1 and TRBJ2-3 provide the parts outside the CDR3, is KAGVTQTPRYLIKTRGQQVTLSCSPISGHRSVSWYQQTPGQGLQFLFEYFSETQRNKGNFPGRFSGRQFSNSRSEMNVSTLELGDSALYLCASSHGLAGFSDTQYFGPGTRLTVL.